Listed below are T cell receptor beta chains from one sample, sequenced in a study of CD8+CD57+ T cells in acquired aplastic anemia. MiXCR was run by TCRdb on the reads, yielding one entry per CDR3 protein. Here the sample spans 150,000 to 200,000 distinct CDR3 sequences, 64% being singletons. Sequencing was performed on sorted CD4+, CD8+, or CD8+CD57+ T cells (not recorded which) from PBMCs. All receptors derive from a human donor with severe aplastic anemia or a healthy control (not recorded which). Both conserved end residues are part of each CDR3. The D gene is left open where the match is weak. Size values are once, few and many counts, or a class for expanded clones, and some rows have none.

NA,TRBJ1-1,once,TRBV20-1,TGCAGCGAAAACAGGTTCGCTGAAGCTTTCTTT,CSENRFAEAFF
NA,TRBJ2-2,NA,TRBV12-3/TRBV12-4,TGTGCCAGCAGACCGCCATCCGGGGAGCTGTTTTTT,CASRPPSGELFF
NA,TRBJ1-1,NA,TRBV10-3,TGTGCCATCAGTGATGTCAGGCTGAACACTGAAGCTTTCTTT,CAISDVRLNTEAFF
TRBD2,TRBJ2-7,NA,TRBV7-2,TGTGCCAGCAGTGGGACTAGCGGTGACGAGCGGTACTTC,CASSGTSGDERYF
NA,TRBJ2-5,NA,TRBV15,TGTGCCACCAGCAGAGATTGGCGGGACGGTCGGGAGACCCAGTACTTC,CATSRDWRDGRETQYF
TRBD1,TRBJ1-5,NA,TRBV24-1,TGTGCCACCAGTGACGCGCCAGGGACAGGCGGCAATCAGCCCCAGCATTTT,CATSDAPGTGGNQPQHF
NA,TRBJ2-3,NA,TRBV9,TGTGCCAGCAGCGTAGGGAGCCTAGTTCAGGATACGCAGTATTTT,CASSVGSLVQDTQYF
NA,TRBJ2-1,NA,TRBV10-3,TGTGCCATCAGTGACGGTGGTGAGCAGTTCTTC,CAISDGGEQFF
NA,TRBJ2-7,NA,TRBV10-1,TGCGCCAGCAGTGAAAGAGGGGGGCGCAAGGGGCACGAGCAGTACTTC,CASSERGGRKGHEQYF
TRBD1,TRBJ2-7,NA,TRBV3-1,TGTGCCAGCAGCCAAGGACCCGGGACAGAATACGAGCAGTACTTC,CASSQGPGTEYEQYF
NA,TRBJ2-2,NA,TRBV24-1,TGTGCCACCAGTGCGGGCCTGGGAGAGGGAATCGGGGAGCTGTTTTTT,CATSAGLGEGIGELFF
TRBD1,TRBJ1-2,NA,TRBV4-3,TGCGCCAGCAGCCATCTGGGACAGCACACCTTC,CASSHLGQHTF
NA,TRBJ2-6,NA,TRBV5-1,TGCGCCAGCAGCTTGAAGGCTCCTGGGGCCAACGTCCTGACTTTC,CASSLKAPGANVLTF
NA,TRBJ2-7,few,TRBV7-9,TGTGCCAGCAGCCCGACCAGCTACGAGCAGTACTTC,CASSPTSYEQYF
TRBD1,TRBJ1-2,NA,TRBV7-9,TGTGCCAGCATTTCTCCAGGGGGAAACTATGGCTACACCTTC,CASISPGGNYGYTF
NA,TRBJ2-7,NA,TRBV11-2,TGTGCCAGCAGCTCACAGACCCCGCTCGCCTACGAGCAGTACTTC,CASSSQTPLAYEQYF
NA,TRBJ1-2,NA,TRBV6-1,TGTGCCAGCAGTGCTGGGGGTGGCTACACCTTC,CASSAGGGYTF
TRBD1,TRBJ1-2,NA,TRBV2,TGTGCCAGCAGGGGACAGGGGGTTGGCTATGGCTACACCTTC,CASRGQGVGYGYTF
NA,TRBJ2-2,once,TRBV7-9,TGTGCCAGCAGCCCTGGTGGATGGGCGGAGGTGAACACCGGGGAGCTGGTTTTT,CASSPGGWAEVNTGELVF
NA,TRBJ2-1,NA,TRBV5-1,TGCGCCAGCAGCTTGGCCTGGGACGATGAGCAGTTCTTC,CASSLAWDDEQFF
TRBD1,TRBJ1-5,NA,TRBV6-6,TGTGCCAGCAGTTTGCCACGGGACAGGGTTCAGCCCCAGCATTTT,CASSLPRDRVQPQHF
NA,TRBJ2-5,once,TRBV4-3,TGCGCCAGCAGCCAAGAGAGGCGTGAGACCCAGTACTTC,CASSQERRETQYF
NA,TRBJ1-1,NA,TRBV20-1,TGCAGTGCCTCAAACGAGGGGCTTTTCGCTGAAGCTTTCTTT,CSASNEGLFAEAFF
NA,TRBJ2-3,many,TRBV14,TGTGCCAGCAGCCACGATCAGGCTACAGATACGCAGTATTTT,CASSHDQATDTQYF
TRBD2,TRBJ2-3,NA,TRBV5-1,TGCGCCAGCAGCTTGGGGTCTAGCGGGAGAATCGCAGATACGCAGTATTTT,CASSLGSSGRIADTQYF
NA,TRBJ1-2,NA,TRBV24-1,TGTGCCACCAGTGACCCCAGGACGGGTAACTATGGCTACACCTTC,CATSDPRTGNYGYTF
NA,TRBJ1-1,few,TRBV7-3,TGTGCCAGCCGGGGGGGCGCGAGCACTGAAGCTTTCTTT,CASRGGASTEAFF
NA,TRBJ2-3,NA,TRBV7-9,TGTGCCAGCAGCCCCGGGATAGCGGAATACACAGATACGCAGTATTTT,CASSPGIAEYTDTQYF
TRBD2,TRBJ2-1,NA,TRBV15,TGTGCCACCAGCGGCGGGACTAGCGGCTACAATGAGCAGTTCTTC,CATSGGTSGYNEQFF
NA,TRBJ1-2,few,TRBV20-1,TGCAGAACGGACAGCCTCTATGGCTACACCTTC,CRTDSLYGYTF
NA,TRBJ2-7,once,TRBV20-1,TGCAGTGCTAGGGTCCTACTTACCTACGAGCAGTACTTC,CSARVLLTYEQYF
NA,TRBJ1-3,NA,TRBV20-1,TGCAGTGCTAGAGACCCGACGGTAACTGGAAACACCATATATTTT,CSARDPTVTGNTIYF
NA,TRBJ2-7,many,TRBV5-8,TGTGCCAGCAGCTTGTATGGGTACGAGCAGTACTTC,CASSLYGYEQYF
NA,TRBJ2-7,NA,TRBV7-8,TGTGCCAGCAGCTCATCACAGTTCTACGAGCAGTACTTC,CASSSSQFYEQYF
NA,TRBJ2-2,NA,TRBV19,TGTGCCAGTATTTCGGGGAGCGTCGGGGAGCTGTTTTTT,CASISGSVGELFF
TRBD1,TRBJ1-3,NA,TRBV29-1,TGCAGCGTGGGGGACAGGGCTGGAAACACCATATATTTT,CSVGDRAGNTIYF
NA,TRBJ2-5,once,TRBV7-9,TGTGCCAGCAGCTTACGAGGGCAGAGTCAAGAGACCCAGTACTTC,CASSLRGQSQETQYF
TRBD1,TRBJ1-1,NA,TRBV10-3,TGTGCCAGCACCACCTTACCAGGACAGGGCAAGGCGAACACTGAAGCTTTCTTT,CASTTLPGQGKANTEAFF
TRBD1,TRBJ2-7,NA,TRBV19,TGTGCCAGTAGTTCCCGACCCCGACAGGGATACTACGAGCAGTACTTC,CASSSRPRQGYYEQYF
TRBD2,TRBJ2-3,few,TRBV7-7,TGTGCTAGCAGCGATGGACTAGCTGATACGCAGTATTTT,CASSDGLADTQYF
NA,TRBJ2-1,NA,TRBV7-3,TGTGCCAGCAGCCAAGAACCCAAACGGACAGCTGGAGGCAATGAGCAGTTCTTC,CASSQEPKRTAGGNEQFF
TRBD2,TRBJ2-1,NA,TRBV20-1,TGCAGTGCTCTTATAGCGGGGTCAGCTGCAGATACGCAGTTCTTC,CSALIAGSAADTQFF
NA,TRBJ2-1,NA,TRBV10-2,TGCGCCAGCAGAAACAGCAATGAGCAGTTCTTC,CASRNSNEQFF
TRBD2,TRBJ2-2,few,TRBV24-1,TGTGCCACCAGTGCGTCGGGGGGGACCGGGGAGCTGTTTTTT,CATSASGGTGELFF
NA,TRBJ2-3,NA,TRBV9,TGTGCCAGCAGCGTAGGATCGTCGGGGGCCACAGACACGCAGTATTTT,CASSVGSSGATDTQYF